This T cell receptor beta chain appears in the sequencing data of a study of control samples from healthy donors and cancer patients. The germline V and J ends were trimmed by 1 base and 6 bases, with 15 bases remaining between them. In germline, CDR1 is SGHTA, CDR2 FQGNSA. CDR3 length: 15 residues. Only in-frame clones appear in the TCRdb table, and some are missing; sequencing was by immunoSEQ multiplex PCR. The sample has under 200,000 clones, approximately 94% seen once; the top ten hold about 8.5%. The source is a woman aged 40 to 49 in good health. The sample was blood. This chain links TRBV7-2 with TRBJ1-1; D might be TRBD1 (5 bases). The DNA for the CDR3 is TGTGCCAGCAGCTTAGGTCCAGGGAGTCAGGCTGAAGCTTTCTTT. Its protein product is CASSLGPGSQAEAFF.